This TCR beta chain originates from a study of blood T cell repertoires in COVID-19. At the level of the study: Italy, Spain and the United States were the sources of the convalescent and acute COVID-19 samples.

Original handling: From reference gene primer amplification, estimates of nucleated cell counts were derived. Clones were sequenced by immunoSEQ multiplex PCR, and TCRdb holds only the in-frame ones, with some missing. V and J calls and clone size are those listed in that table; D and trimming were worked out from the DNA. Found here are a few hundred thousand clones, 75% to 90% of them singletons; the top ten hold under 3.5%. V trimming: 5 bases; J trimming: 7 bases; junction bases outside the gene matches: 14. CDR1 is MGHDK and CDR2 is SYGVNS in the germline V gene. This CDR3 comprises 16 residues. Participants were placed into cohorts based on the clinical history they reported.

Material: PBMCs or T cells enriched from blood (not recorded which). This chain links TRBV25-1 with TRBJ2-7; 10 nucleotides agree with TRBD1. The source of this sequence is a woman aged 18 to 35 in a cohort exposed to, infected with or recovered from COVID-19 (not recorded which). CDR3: CASSIMGQGPSVEQYF. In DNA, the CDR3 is TGTGCCAGCAGTATCATGGGACAGGGGCCCTCCGTAGAGCAGTACTTC.